A single count supports the clone carrying this T cell receptor beta chain. The antigen is unknown. The data originate from a study of CD8 T cells in Susac syndrome. Study-level results: The study admitted that it had a relatively small number of individuals in its TCR sequencing and HLA analysis.

Germline V CDR1 and CDR2: DFQATT, SNEGSKA (reference sequence). The CDR3 contains 12 residues. V dropped 4 bases and J dropped 0; count of bases not matched to a gene: 0. Random hexamers were used to reverse transcribe an amount of roughly 0.45 to 1 ug RNA. One entry per CDR3 protein results from TCRdb running MiXCR on the immunoSEQ multiplex PCR reads. The data hold about 180,000 distinct CDR3 sequences, with roughly 94% observed a single time. CD8+ and CD4+ T cells from blood underwent TCR beta sequencing. The receptor was derived from a human donor with Susac syndrome. V usage is TRBV20-1 and J usage is TRBJ2-7, with 7 bases fitting TRBD2. The sample taken for sequencing was CD4+ T cells from PBMCs. The CDR3 region has the DNA TGCAGTGCTAAGCGGGACTCCTACGAGCAGTACTTC. It yields the protein CSAKRDSYEQYF.